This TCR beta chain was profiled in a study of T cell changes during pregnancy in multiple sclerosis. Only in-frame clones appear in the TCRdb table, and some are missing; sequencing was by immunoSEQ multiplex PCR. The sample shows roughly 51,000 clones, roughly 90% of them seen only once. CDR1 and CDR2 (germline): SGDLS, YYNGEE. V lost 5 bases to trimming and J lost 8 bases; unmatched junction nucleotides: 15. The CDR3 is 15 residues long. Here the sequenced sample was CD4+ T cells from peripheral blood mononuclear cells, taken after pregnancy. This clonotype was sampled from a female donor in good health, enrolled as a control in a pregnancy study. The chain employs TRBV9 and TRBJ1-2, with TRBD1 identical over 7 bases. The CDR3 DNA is TGTGCCAGCAGTCAGGACAGGCATCTCCGTGAGGGCTACACCTTC. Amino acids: CASSQDRHLREGYTF.